The rows below give T cell receptor beta chains drawn from one sample of a study of OX40 agonist ivuxolimab in advanced cancers. Measured with immunoSEQ multiplex PCR; TCRdb has only the in-frame clones, and not every one. The repertoire consists of 55,000 to 65,000 clones, with less than 95% occurring once and the leading ten covering roughly 0.45%. Sequences were derived from CD4+ or CD8+ T cells sorted from blood, sampled in a trial of the OX40 agonist ivuxolimab. The receptors here all came from an adult with an advanced solid tumor such as melanoma, head and neck, liver or kidney cancer. Both conserved end residues are part of each CDR3. Each record gives: clone size, J gene, V gene, D gene, CDR3 length, CDR3 DNA, CDR3 protein. D genes are given only for firm matches. Size tells how often a clone was seen (once, few, many) or the class of an expanded clone, and some rows leave it out.

. | TRBJ1-4 | TRBV7-9 | . | 14 | TGTGCCAGCAGCTCGGACGGGGTACGCGAAAAACTGTTTTTT | CASSSDGVREKLFF
. | TRBJ2-3 | TRBV27 | . | 15 | TGTGCCACCTCCGCGGATGTATCTAGCACAGATACGCAGTATTTT | CATSADVSSTDTQYF
. | TRBJ1-5 | TRBV5-6 | . | 19 | TGTGCCAGCAGCTTGTCCTATCCGGGGAGGGGTGGACGGAATCAGCCCCAGCATTTT | CASSLSYPGRGGRNQPQHF
. | TRBJ1-1 | TRBV2 | TRBD1 | 16 | TGTGCCAGCAGCGATATAGGGGGCGCATTGACCACTGAAGCTTTCTTT | CASSDIGGALTTEAFF
. | TRBJ2-5 | TRBV19 | . | 13 | TGTGCCAGTAGGACAAACCAGGGAGAGACCCAGTACTTC | CASRTNQGETQYF
. | TRBJ2-1 | TRBV5-1 | . | 16 | TGCGCCAGCAGCTTGAACTCGCTAGGGGGCTACAATGAGCAGTTCTTC | CASSLNSLGGYNEQFF
. | TRBJ2-1 | TRBV9 | TRBD2 | 15 | TGTGCCAGCAGCGGGACTAGCGGGAGTTTTAATGAGCAGTTCTTC | CASSGTSGSFNEQFF
once | TRBJ2-7 | TRBV29-1 | TRBD1 | 13 | TGCAGCTTCCGGGACAGGGGAGTTGACGAGCAGTACTTC | CSFRDRGVDEQYF
. | TRBJ1-1 | TRBV5-6 | . | 13 | TGTGCCAGCAGCAGAACAGAGAACACTGAAGCTTTCTTT | CASSRTENTEAFF
once | TRBJ1-2 | TRBV18 | TRBD1 | 13 | TGTGCCAGCCGACCGACAGGGGAGTTGGGCTACACCTTC | CASRPTGELGYTF
. | TRBJ2-2 | TRBV7-9 | TRBD1 | 15 | TGTGCCAGCAGCTTAGGGACAGGCCACACCGGGGAGCTGTTTTTT | CASSLGTGHTGELFF
. | TRBJ2-7 | TRBV19 | TRBD2 | 15 | TGTGCCAGTGCCCTCAGTGTTAGCGGGACGCTCGAGCAGTACTTC | CASALSVSGTLEQYF
. | TRBJ2-3 | TRBV2 | TRBD2 | 14 | TGTGCCAGCAGTGAATTGTTAGCGGGAGATACGCAGTATTTT | CASSELLAGDTQYF
. | TRBJ1-4 | TRBV4-1 | . | 17 | TGCGCCAGCAGCCAAGACAGTCCCCGGGGCCTAAATGAAAAACTGTTTTTT | CASSQDSPRGLNEKLFF
. | TRBJ2-7 | TRBV6-5 | . | 12 | TGTGCCAGCAGTTACCCTCCCTACGAGCAGTACTTC | CASSYPPYEQYF
. | TRBJ1-5 | TRBV19 | TRBD1 | 15 | TGTGCCAGTGGGGTCGGGACAGGTAGCAATCAGCCCCAGCATTTT | CASGVGTGSNQPQHF
. | TRBJ2-5 | TRBV6-6 | . | 12 | TGTGCCAGCAGCCCGGAAGAGGGGACCCAGTACTTC | CASSPEEGTQYF
. | TRBJ2-7 | TRBV7-9 | . | 13 | TGTGCCAGCAGCTTAGCGGGTGGGGGCGAGCAGTACTTC | CASSLAGGGEQYF
. | TRBJ2-7 | TRBV28 | . | 11 | TGTGCCAGCAGTTTAGGGTCCTCGCAGTACTTC | CASSLGSSQYF
. | TRBJ1-1 | TRBV7-9 | . | 13 | TGTGCCAGCAGCAAACAAGGGAACACTGAAGCTTTCTTT | CASSKQGNTEAFF
. | TRBJ1-6 | TRBV5-4 | . | 13 | TGTGCCAGCAGCCTGTCCGTTAATTCACCCCTCCACTTT | CASSLSVNSPLHF
few | TRBJ1-5 | TRBV2 | TRBD1 | 14 | TGTGCCAGCAGTCCTACAGGGGGTGGGGAGCCCCAGCATTTT | CASSPTGGGEPQHF
. | TRBJ2-6 | TRBV30 | . | 13 | TGTGCCTCGCAGGGTGCAGGGGCCAACGTCCTGACTTTC | CASQGAGANVLTF
. | TRBJ2-4 | TRBV19 | . | 14 | TGTGCCAGTAGGGCCCCGGGACCCAAAAACATTCAGTACTTC | CASRAPGPKNIQYF
. | TRBJ1-1 | TRBV30 | . | 13 | TGTGCCTGGCGACCCCCAGGGTACACTGAAGCTTTCTTT | CAWRPPGYTEAFF
. | TRBJ2-3 | TRBV7-2 | TRBD2 | 16 | TGTGCCAGCAGCGCGCGGCTCCTAGCGGGAGCAGATACGCAGTATTTT | CASSARLLAGADTQYF
. | TRBJ2-7 | TRBV19 | TRBD2 | 15 | TGTGCCAGTAGTATAGAAGCGGGAGGCCCCTACGAGCAGTACTTC | CASSIEAGGPYEQYF
. | TRBJ2-7 | TRBV5-1 | . | 12 | TGCGCCAGCAGCTTGTCCAACTACGAGCAGTACTTC | CASSLSNYEQYF
. | TRBJ2-7 | TRBV11-2 | . | 14 | TGTGCCAGCAGCGTGGGACTGGAATCCTACGAGCAGTACTTC | CASSVGLESYEQYF
. | TRBJ1-2 | TRBV30 | . | 12 | TGTGCCTGGATCCGGGGCGCCTATGGCTACACCTTC | CAWIRGAYGYTF
. | TRBJ2-3 | TRBV21-1 | . | 16 | TGTGCCAGCAGCAGACGAGGGGACTTAAACACAGATACGCAGTATTTT | CASSRRGDLNTDTQYF
. | TRBJ2-7 | TRBV14 | . | 14 | TGTGCCAGCAGCCGGAGTCTGGGGTCTTACGAGCAGTACTTC | CASSRSLGSYEQYF